One sample yielded the 29 T cell receptor beta chains listed below, sequenced in a study of control samples from healthy donors and cancer patients. Produced via immunoSEQ multiplex PCR; TCRdb's table is partial and in-frame only. The repertoire holds 210,000 or so clones, with 91% as singletons. The sample comprised blood. The receptors stem from a man aged 25 to 45 in good health.

J is TRBJ2-7 and V is TRBV30; D is perhaps TRBD2 (5 bases). The CDR3 runs to 13 residues. Per germline, CDR1 GTSNPN and CDR2 SVGIG (reference sequence). The germline V and J ends were trimmed by 2 bases and 6 bases, with 14 bases remaining between them. The CDR3 DNA is TGTGCCTGGAGTCGCAGTCTTGGAGGCGAGCAGTACTTC. This translates into CAWSRSLGGEQYF.

The chain combines TRBV29-1 with TRBJ1-5; 8 bases agree with TRBD1. This CDR3 comprises 13 residues. Germline CDR1 SQVTM, CDR2 ANQGSEA. V trimming: 4 bases; J trimming: 4 bases; junction bases outside the gene matches: 3. As DNA, the CDR3 is TGCAGCGTTGGTAACAGGGGGAATCAGCCCCAGCATTTT. This gives the protein CSVGNRGNQPQHF.

This chain links TRBV3-1 (or the pseudogene TRBV3-2) with TRBJ1-2, with D hard to call. CDR1 is LGHDT, CDR2 YNNKEL, per germline (reference sequence). Trimming stripped 5 bases from V and 7 bases from J, with 17 bases between. CDR3 length equals 14 residues. CDR3 coding DNA: TGTGCCAGCAGCTGGACCGTTATGAAAGGTGGCTACACCTTC. Translating gives CASSWTVMKGGYTF.

The chain is built from TRBV5-1 and TRBJ1-1, with TRBD1 identical over 7 bases. The CDR3 is 14 amino acids. CDR1 SGHRS and CDR2 YFSETQ come from the germline V gene. The V gene end was trimmed by 4 bases and the J gene end by 4 bases; junction bases not matched to a gene: 7. The CDR3 sequence: CASSLDNRGTEAFF. Written as DNA, the CDR3 is TGCGCCAGCAGCCTAGACAACAGGGGCACTGAAGCTTTCTTT.

Only a few counts were recorded for this clone. The gene calls are TRBV19 and TRBJ1-2; weak D call: TRBD1 (6 bases). The CDR3 length is 15 residues. In germline, CDR1 is LNHDA, CDR2 SQIVND (reference sequence). The germline V and J ends were trimmed by 7 bases and 4 bases, with 19 bases remaining between them. DNA for the CDR3: TGTGCCAGTACCACTTCGGCAGGGGTAGGCTATGGCTACACCTTC. Encoded protein: CASTTSAGVGYGYTF.

This clone was seen a handful of times. The chain links TRBV14 to TRBJ1-3; D is uncertain. The CDR3 loop spans 9 amino acids. The germline CDR1 and CDR2 sequences are SGHDN and FVKESK. The CDR3 loop reads CAGRNTIYF. The CDR3 DNA follows: TGTGCGGGCAGAAACACCATATATTTT.

For this clone: Other nucleotide sequences in the sample specify the same CDR3. V is TRBV30 and J is TRBJ1-2, with D tentatively TRBD1 (6 bases). The CDR3 totals 13 residues. The V end was cut by 3 bases, the J end by 2 bases, with 10 bases between. Germline V gene sequence: CDR1 GTSNPN, CDR2 SVGIG (reference sequence). Here the CDR3 reads CAWSAQGNYGYTF. As DNA, the CDR3 is TGTGCCTGGAGCGCGCAGGGGAACTATGGCTACACCTTC.

The rearrangement links TRBV2 to TRBJ2-6, with D uncertain. V was shortened by 7 bases and J by 2 bases, with 12 bases between the two germline ends. Germline V gene lookup returns CDR1 SNHLY and CDR2 FYNNEI. The CDR3 spans 15 residues. The CDR3 sequence: CASTPRVAGANVLTF. The DNA of the CDR3 is TGTGCCAGCACCCCCCGGGTAGCTGGGGCCAACGTCCTGACTTTC.

V gene TRBV24-1 combines with J gene TRBJ1-2; tentatively, D is TRBD1 (5 bases). Trimming took 3 bases from V and 8 from J, leaving 18 bases between them. Germline assignment: CDR1 KGHDR and CDR2 SFDVKD. The CDR3 has 15 amino acids. CDR3 region: CATSDVSGTPEGYTF. For the CDR3, the DNA is TGTGCCACCAGTGATGTCTCCGGGACGCCGGAGGGCTACACCTTC.

The V call is TRBV2, the J call TRBJ1-5, with D possibly being TRBD1 (5 bases). V was trimmed by 0 bases and J by 5 bases, leaving 8 bases between them. This CDR3 has 14 residues. Per germline, CDR1 SNHLY and CDR2 FYNNEI. This CDR3 is CASSEAWGDQPQHF. CDR3 coding DNA: TGTGCCAGCAGTGAAGCGTGGGGGGATCAGCCCCAGCATTTT.

The V call is TRBV5-3, the J call TRBJ1-1; D remains ambiguous. TRBV5-3 is flagged as an ORF with uncertain function. The V end was cut by 0 bases, the J end by 10 bases, with 10 bases between. The CDR3 totals 12 residues. CDR3 in amino acids: CARSLERVIAFF. The CDR3 bases are TGTGCCAGAAGCTTGGAAAGGGTGATAGCTTTCTTT.

The chain employs TRBV5-4 and TRBJ1-2; D gene ambiguous. The CDR3 length is 12 residues. Germline V gene data show CDR1 as SGHNT and CDR2 as YYREEE (reference sequence). V was cut by 4 bases and J by 5 bases, with 9 bases left in between. This CDR3 is CASSGQSYGYTF. In DNA form, the CDR3 reads TGTGCCAGCAGCGGGCAGAGTTATGGCTACACCTTC.

The CDR3 protein is CASSNDRVVDIQYF. The DNA of the CDR3 is TGTGCCAGCAGTAACGACAGGGTAGTAGACATTCAGTACTTC. The V gene is TRBV6-5, the J gene TRBJ2-4, with TRBD1 identical over 7 bases. V gave up 5 bases and J gave up 8 bases; unmatched junction bases: 9. The germline V gene has CDR1 MNHEY and CDR2 SVGAGI. The CDR3 is 14 amino acids.

The rearrangement links TRBV11-2 to TRBJ2-2, with 8 nucleotides matching TRBD2. With 2 bases clipped from V and 5 bases from J, the junction kept 13 bases outside the gene matches. The CDR3 extends over 18 amino acids. Germline V CDR1 and CDR2: SGHAT, FQNNGV. CDR3 region: CASSLRTVGGARTGELFF. The CDR3 DNA sequence: TGTGCCAGCAGCTTACGGACAGTCGGGGGGGCGAGGACCGGGGAGCTGTTTTTT.

This clone is a singleton in its sample. The gene calls are TRBV6-5 and TRBJ1-3; D ambiguous. Trimming took off 3 bases at V and 0 bases at J, with 9 bases between the two ends. The CDR3 is made up of 15 amino acids. The germline gives CDR1 MNHEY, CDR2 SVGAGI. In nucleotides, the CDR3 is TGTGCCAGCAGTTATATGGCAGACTCTGGAAACACCATATATTTT. It yields the protein CASSYMADSGNTIYF.

The rearrangement uses TRBV12-3 or TRBV12-4 and TRBJ2-7, with D tentatively TRBD1 (6 bases). CDR3 length: 13 residues. V lost 5 bases, J lost 5 bases, and 13 bases lay in between. CDR3 in amino acids: CASSRGQADEQYF. The CDR3 region has the DNA TGTGCCAGCAGTCGGGGACAAGCCGACGAGCAGTACTTC.

The J gene is TRBJ2-7, the V gene TRBV29-1; tentatively, D is TRBD1 (7 bases). Germline V gene data show CDR1 as SQVTM and CDR2 as ANQGSEA. CDR3 length equals 13 residues. V was clipped by 3 bases and J by 9 bases, with 18 bases between them. The CDR3 protein is CSVDSGGTSGQYF. CDR3 bases: TGCAGCGTTGACTCAGGGGGGACTTCAGGGCAGTACTTC.

The chain is built from TRBV27 and TRBJ2-7, with TRBD1 identical over 7 bases. The J segment lost 7 bases and the V segment lost 5 bases, leaving 11 bases of the junction unmatched. The germline CDR1 and CDR2 sequences are MNHEY and SMNVEV (reference sequence). The CDR3 has 14 amino acids. The DNA of the CDR3 is TGTGCCAGCAGTCAGCGACAGGGCGGATCGGAGCAGTACTTC. As protein: CASSQRQGGSEQYF.

The CDR3 here is CASTHGARAGNGYTF. As DNA, the CDR3 is TGTGCCAGTACCCATGGAGCGCGGGCTGGGAATGGCTACACCTTC. J is TRBJ1-2 and V is TRBV19; D gene unclear. The germline V gene encodes CDR1 LNHDA and CDR2 SQIVND (reference sequence). CDR3 length: 15 amino acids. Trimming left V 7 bases short and J 6 bases short, with 21 bases between.

This clone is a singleton in its sample. The chain links TRBV18 to TRBJ2-1; 16 bases fit TRBD2. The CDR3 loop spans 18 amino acids. Germline V lookup: CDR1 KGHSH, CDR2 LQKENI. The ends lost 0 bases at V and 7 bases at J; junction bases unmatched: 6. This CDR3 is CASSPPGTSGGAKNEQFF. The CDR3, as DNA: TGTGCCAGCTCACCACCCGGGACTAGCGGGGGGGCCAAGAATGAGCAGTTCTTC.

The rearrangement uses TRBV7-8 and TRBJ2-2; possible D gene TRBD2, 6 bases. Germline assignment: CDR1 SGHVS and CDR2 FQNEAQ. The CDR3 extends over 14 amino acids. V dropped 0 bases and J dropped 6 bases, with 8 bases sitting between them. CDR3 DNA sequence: TGTGCCAGCAGCTTAGCGCGGGACCCCGGGGAGCTGTTTTTT. Amino acids: CASSLARDPGELFF.

The rearrangement joins TRBV2 to TRBJ1-2; D gene unclear. Germline lookup yields CDR1 SNHLY and CDR2 FYNNEI. V was pared by 6 bases and J by 4 bases, with 3 bases between. The CDR3 spans 10 residues. The CDR3 sequence: CASRTYGYTF. CDR3 coding DNA: TGTGCCAGCAGGACCTATGGCTACACCTTC.

This clone was recorded once. In the same sample, other DNA sequences code for this CDR3. The chain combines TRBV6-5 with TRBJ2-7; TRBD1 aligns across 8 bases. Trimming at V came to 5 bases and at J to 3 bases, leaving 9 bases not matched to a gene. The CDR3 spans 15 residues. The germline gives CDR1 MNHEY, CDR2 SVGAGI. The CDR3 spells CASSLDRGLYYEQYF. CDR3 DNA: TGTGCCAGCAGTCTAGACAGGGGCCTCTACTACGAGCAGTACTTC.

This clone was seen a handful of times. The rearrangement uses TRBV28 and TRBJ2-7; D might be TRBD1 or TRBD2, each matching 6 bases. The ends were cut back, 6 bases at V and 5 bases at J, with 20 bases in the middle. This CDR3 has 15 amino acids. Germline CDR1 MDHEN, CDR2 SYDVKM. CDR3 in amino acids: CASSTSGGGRNEQYF. CDR3 bases: TGTGCCAGCAGCACCTCTGGAGGGGGAAGGAACGAGCAGTACTTC.

Concerning this clone itself: The sample has other DNA sequences that encode this CDR3 too. The chain employs TRBV13 and TRBJ2-3; the D is unclear. The CDR3 consists of 12 residues. V lost 0 bases to trimming and J lost 2 bases, with 0 bases between them. Germline V gives CDR1 PRHDT, CDR2 FYEKMQ (reference sequence). CDR3 amino acids: CASSLGTDTQYF. The DNA of the CDR3 is TGTGCCAGCAGCTTAGGCACAGATACGCAGTATTTT.

This chain connects TRBV4-1 to TRBJ1-2, with D uncertain. V lost 3 bases, J lost 4 bases, and 6 bases lay in between. This CDR3 has 12 residues. Germline V gene sequence: CDR1 MGHRA, CDR2 YSYEKL. The CDR3 bases are TGCGCCAGCAGCCACGGTATCTATGGCTACACCTTC. Its protein product is CASSHGIYGYTF.

The chain employs TRBV30 and TRBJ2-7, with 8 positions matching TRBD2. Germline loops: CDR1 GTSNPN, CDR2 SVGIG (reference sequence). The CDR3 is made up of 13 amino acids. The ends lost 3 bases at V and 2 bases at J; junction bases unmatched: 3. DNA of the CDR3: TGTGCCTGGAGAGCGGGGGCGACCTACGAGCAGTACTTC. Translated: CAWRAGATYEQYF.

A single count supports this clone. The chain couples TRBV6-1 to TRBJ1-2; D call uncertain. Germline CDR1 is MNHNS and CDR2 is SASEGT. The CDR3 is 16 residues long. V lost 4 bases and J 8 bases, leaving 23 bases between the germline ends. The CDR3 reads CASSGADTSGMRGYTF. The CDR3 DNA reads TGTGCCAGCAGTGGAGCCGACACAAGTGGGATGAGAGGCTACACCTTC.

The chain uses TRBV27 and TRBJ1-1; TRBD1 is a possible D gene (6 bases). From germline, CDR1 is MNHEY and CDR2 SMNVEV (reference sequence). Trimming stripped 5 bases from V and 5 bases from J, with 15 bases between. This CDR3 comprises 14 residues. The chain's CDR3 is CASSPMIQGTEAFF. Written as DNA, the CDR3 is TGTGCCAGCAGTCCTATGATACAGGGAACTGAAGCTTTCTTT.